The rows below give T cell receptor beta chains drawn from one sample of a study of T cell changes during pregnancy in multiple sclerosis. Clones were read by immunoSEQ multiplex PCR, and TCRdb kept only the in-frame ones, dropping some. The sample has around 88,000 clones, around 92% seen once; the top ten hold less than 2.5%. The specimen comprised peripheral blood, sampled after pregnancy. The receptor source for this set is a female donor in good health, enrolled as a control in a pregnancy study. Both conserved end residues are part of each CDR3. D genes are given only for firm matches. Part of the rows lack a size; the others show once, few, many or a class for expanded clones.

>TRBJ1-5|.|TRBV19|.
CASNPGREQPQHF
TGTGCCAGTAATCCGGGGAGGGAGCAGCCCCAGCATTTT
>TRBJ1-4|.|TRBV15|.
CATSRDGEDNEKLFF
TGTGCCACCAGCAGAGATGGAGAAGATAATGAAAAACTGTTTTTT
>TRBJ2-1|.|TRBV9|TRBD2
CASSYYPSGSFNEQFF
TGTGCCAGCAGCTATTATCCTAGCGGGAGTTTCAATGAGCAGTTCTTC
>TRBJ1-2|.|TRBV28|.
CASSSSSVLNTF
TGTGCCAGCAGTTCGTCTTCAGTTCTTAACACCTTC
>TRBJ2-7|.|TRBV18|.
CASSPGRGIYEQYF
TGTGCCAGCTCACCCGGCAGGGGAATTTACGAGCAGTACTTC
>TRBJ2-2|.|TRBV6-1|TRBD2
CASSALAGGPPGELFF
TGTGCCAGCAGTGCCTTAGCGGGGGGGCCACCCGGGGAGCTGTTTTTT
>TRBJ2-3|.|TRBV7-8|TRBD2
CASRWGGDTDTQYF
TGTGCCAGCAGGTGGGGAGGGGACACAGATACGCAGTATTTT
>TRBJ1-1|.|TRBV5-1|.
CASSLDQGNTEAFF
TGCGCCAGCAGCTTGGACCAGGGTAACACTGAAGCTTTCTTT
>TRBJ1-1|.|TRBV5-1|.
CASASTNTEAFF
TGCGCCAGCGCAAGCACGAACACTGAAGCTTTCTTT
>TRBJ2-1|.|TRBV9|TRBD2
CASSASGGALNEQFF
TGTGCCAGCAGCGCGAGCGGGGGGGCCTTAAATGAGCAGTTCTTC
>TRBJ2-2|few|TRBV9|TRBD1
CASGSGPGQGTGELFF
TGTGCCAGCGGGAGCGGTCCGGGACAGGGGACCGGGGAGCTGTTTTTT
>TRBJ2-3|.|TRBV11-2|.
CASSLAPLALSTDTQYF
TGTGCCAGCAGCTTAGCCCCTCTAGCGCTGAGCACAGATACGCAGTATTTT
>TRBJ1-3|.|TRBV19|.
CASRRTVAGNTIYF
TGTGCCAGTAGGCGCACTGTCGCTGGAAACACCATATATTTT
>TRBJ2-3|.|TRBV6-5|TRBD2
CASKGSGGITDTQYF
TGTGCCAGCAAGGGCAGCGGGGGGATCACAGATACGCAGTATTTT
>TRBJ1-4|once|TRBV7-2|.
CASSLESGDRGKLFF
TGTGCCAGCAGCTTAGAGTCGGGGGATCGAGGAAAACTGTTTTTT
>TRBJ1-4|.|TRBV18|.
CASSPAGVTEKLFF
TGTGCCAGCTCACCAGCAGGGGTGACGGAAAAACTGTTTTTT
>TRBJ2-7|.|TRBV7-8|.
CASSFPQNPYEQYF
TGTGCCAGCAGCTTTCCCCAGAACCCCTACGAGCAGTACTTC
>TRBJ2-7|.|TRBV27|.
CASSNSSYEQYF
TGTGCCAGCAGTAATAGCTCCTACGAGCAGTACTTC
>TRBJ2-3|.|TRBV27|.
CASLRNTQYF
TGTGCCAGCCTGAGAAATACGCAGTATTTT
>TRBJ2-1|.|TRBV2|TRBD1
CASSEWGQGVDEQFF
TGTGCCAGCAGTGAGTGGGGCCAGGGGGTGGATGAGCAGTTCTTC
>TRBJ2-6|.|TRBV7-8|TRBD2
CASSLVGRGSGANVLTF
TGTGCCAGCAGCTTAGTGGGGCGGGGGTCTGGGGCCAACGTCCTGACTTTC
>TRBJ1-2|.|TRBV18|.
CASSSGDYGYTF
TGTGCCAGCTCATCAGGGGACTATGGCTACACCTTC
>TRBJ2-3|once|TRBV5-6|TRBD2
CASSDGLVTQYF
TGTGCCAGCAGCGATGGACTAGTGACGCAGTATTTT
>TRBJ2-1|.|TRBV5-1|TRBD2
CASSQTAGGDHEQFF
TGCGCCAGCAGCCAAACAGCGGGAGGGGATCATGAGCAGTTCTTC
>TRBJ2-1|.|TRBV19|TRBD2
CASTPEGLRNEQFF
TGTGCCAGTACCCCGGAGGGACTAAGAAATGAGCAGTTCTTC
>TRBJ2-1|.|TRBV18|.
CASSAQDSTYNEQFF
TGTGCCAGCTCGGCCCAGGACTCGACCTACAATGAGCAGTTCTTC
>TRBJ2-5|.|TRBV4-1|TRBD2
CASSQDGTSGGETQYF
TGCGCCAGCAGCCAAGATGGGACTAGCGGGGGGGAGACCCAGTACTTC
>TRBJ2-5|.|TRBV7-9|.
CASSPRRGFAETQYF
TGTGCCAGCAGCCCCAGGAGAGGGTTTGCGGAGACCCAGTACTTC
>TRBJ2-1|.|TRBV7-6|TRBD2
CASSLGGGSGSLNRPEQFF
TGTGCCAGCAGCTTAGGGGGGGGTAGCGGGAGCCTCAATAGGCCTGAGCAGTTCTTC
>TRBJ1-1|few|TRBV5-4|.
CASSYQVGAPNTEAFF
TGTGCCAGCAGCTACCAAGTGGGGGCGCCGAACACTGAAGCTTTCTTT
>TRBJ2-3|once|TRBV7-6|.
CASSFRDFNTDTQYF
TGTGCCAGCAGCTTCCGGGACTTTAACACAGATACGCAGTATTTT
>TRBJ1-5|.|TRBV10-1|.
CASSGPIKPQHF
TGCGCCAGCAGTGGGCCAATAAAGCCCCAGCATTTT
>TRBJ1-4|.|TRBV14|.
CASSLKPFATNEKLFF
TGTGCCAGCAGCCTTAAGCCGTTTGCAACTAATGAAAAACTGTTTTTT
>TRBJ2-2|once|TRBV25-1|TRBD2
CASSEWGGIGELFF
TGTGCCAGCAGTGAATGGGGGGGAATTGGGGAGCTGTTTTTT
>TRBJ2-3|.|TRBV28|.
CASSPGEGTDTQYF
TGTGCCAGCAGTCCCGGGGAGGGCACAGATACGCAGTATTTT
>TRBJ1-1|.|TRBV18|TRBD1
CASSPISGQPNTEAFF
TGTGCCAGCTCACCAATATCGGGACAGCCGAACACTGAAGCTTTCTTT
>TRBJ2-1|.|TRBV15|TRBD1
CATSGQGSGRDYNEQFF
TGTGCCACCAGCGGACAGGGTTCGGGTAGGGACTACAATGAGCAGTTCTTC
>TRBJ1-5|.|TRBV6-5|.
CASSITGSQPQHF
TGTGCCAGCAGTATAACAGGGAGTCAGCCCCAGCATTTT
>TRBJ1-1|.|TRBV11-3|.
CASSLKQNTEAFF
TGTGCCAGCAGCTTAAAACAGAACACTGAAGCTTTCTTT
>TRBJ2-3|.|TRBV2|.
CASREGGLSTDTQYF
TGTGCCAGCAGGGAGGGGGGGCTGAGCACAGATACGCAGTATTTT
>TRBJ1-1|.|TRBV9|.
CASSAFSLNTEAFF
TGTGCCAGCAGTGCCTTTAGTTTGAACACTGAAGCTTTCTTT
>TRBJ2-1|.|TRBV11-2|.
CASSRDFAANEQFF
TGTGCCAGCAGCCGGGACTTTGCGGCGAATGAGCAGTTCTTC
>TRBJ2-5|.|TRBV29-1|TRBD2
CSVARIAGVETQYF
TGCAGCGTGGCCCGGATAGCGGGAGTTGAGACCCAGTACTTC
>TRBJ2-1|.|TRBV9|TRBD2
CASSVGGSGASYNEQFF
TGTGCCAGCAGCGTAGGGGGTAGCGGGGCTTCCTACAATGAGCAGTTCTTC
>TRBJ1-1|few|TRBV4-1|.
CASSQGGMNTEAFF
TGCGCCAGCAGCCAAGGAGGCATGAACACTGAAGCTTTCTTT
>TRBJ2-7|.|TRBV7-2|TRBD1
CASSRDRGLEQYF
TGTGCCAGCAGCCGGGACAGGGGGCTCGAGCAGTACTTC
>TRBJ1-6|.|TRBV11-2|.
CASSLDFKSPLHF
TGTGCCAGCAGCTTAGATTTCAAATCACCCCTCCACTTT
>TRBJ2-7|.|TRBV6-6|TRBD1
CASGLPVTGGQEQYF
TGTGCCAGCGGACTGCCCGTGACAGGGGGTCAGGAGCAGTACTTC
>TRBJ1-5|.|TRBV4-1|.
CASSQKNIRTDQPQHF
TGCGCCAGCAGCCAAAAGAATATTCGAACTGATCAGCCCCAGCATTTT
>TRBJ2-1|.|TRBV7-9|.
CASSLDRAGHEQFF
TGTGCCAGCAGCTTAGACAGGGCTGGCCATGAGCAGTTCTTC
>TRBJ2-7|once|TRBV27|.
CASSLGRLNYEQYF
TGTGCCAGCAGTTTAGGCCGCCTGAACTACGAGCAGTACTTC
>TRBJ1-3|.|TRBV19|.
CASRPGNGNTIYF
TGTGCCAGTAGGCCGGGGAACGGAAACACCATATATTTT
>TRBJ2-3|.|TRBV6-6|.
CASSLTGDTQYF
TGTGCCAGCAGTCTGACTGGGGATACGCAGTATTTT
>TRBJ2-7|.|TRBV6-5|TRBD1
CASSYGQGAYEQYF
TGTGCCAGCAGTTACGGGCAGGGGGCTTACGAGCAGTACTTC
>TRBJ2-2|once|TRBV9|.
CASSVERTGELFF
TGTGCCAGCAGCGTAGAGCGCACCGGGGAGCTGTTTTTT
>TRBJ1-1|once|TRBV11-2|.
CASSLVEIAQSEAFF
TGTGCCAGCAGCTTAGTTGAAATAGCACAATCTGAAGCTTTCTTT
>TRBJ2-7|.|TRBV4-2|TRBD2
CASSQESSGITYEQYF
TGTGCCAGCAGCCAAGAATCCAGCGGGATAACCTACGAGCAGTACTTC
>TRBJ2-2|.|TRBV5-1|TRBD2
CASSAGPAGWAPSGSVTGELFF
TGCGCCAGCAGCGCCGGGCCGGCTGGCTGGGCTCCTAGCGGGAGTGTTACCGGGGAGCTGTTTTTT
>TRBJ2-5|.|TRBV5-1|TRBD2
CASSVRPGGLGETQYF
TGCGCCAGCAGCGTTCGGCCGGGGGGGCTGGGGGAGACCCAGTACTTC
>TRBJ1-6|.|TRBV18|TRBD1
CASSPSRTGINSPLHF
TGTGCCAGCTCGCCCTCCCGGACAGGGATCAATTCACCCCTCCACTTT